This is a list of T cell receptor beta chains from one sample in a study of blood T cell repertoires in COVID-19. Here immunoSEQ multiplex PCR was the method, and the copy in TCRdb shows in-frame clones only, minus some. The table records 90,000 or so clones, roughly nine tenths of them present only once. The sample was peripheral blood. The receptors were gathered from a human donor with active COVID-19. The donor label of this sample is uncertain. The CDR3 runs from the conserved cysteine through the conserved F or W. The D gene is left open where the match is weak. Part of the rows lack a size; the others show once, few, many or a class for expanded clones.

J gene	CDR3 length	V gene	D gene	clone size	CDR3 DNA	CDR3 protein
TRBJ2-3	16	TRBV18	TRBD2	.	TGTGCCAGCTCACCTACGGCTAGCGGGGGCACAGATACGCAGTATTTT	CASSPTASGGTDTQYF
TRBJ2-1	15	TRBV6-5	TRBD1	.	TGTGCCAGCAGTCAACCGGGACAGGGGTTGAATGAGCAGTTCTTC	CASSQPGQGLNEQFF
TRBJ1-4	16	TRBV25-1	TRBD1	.	TGTGCCAGCAGTGAACCCGGGACAGGGCCAAAGGGAAAACTGTTTTTT	CASSEPGTGPKGKLFF
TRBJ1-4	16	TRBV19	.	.	TGTGCCAGTAGTACATCCTTCTCGGGGTTGGGCGAAAAACTGTTTTTT	CASSTSFSGLGEKLFF
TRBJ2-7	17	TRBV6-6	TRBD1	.	TGTGCCAGCAGTCCTGATGAGGCCCCGGGACAGAACTACGAGCAGTACTTC	CASSPDEAPGQNYEQYF
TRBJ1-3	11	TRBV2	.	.	TGTGCCAGCAAGAGAGGAAACACCATATATTTT	CASKRGNTIYF
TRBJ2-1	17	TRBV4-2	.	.	TGTGCCAGCAGCCAGGAACGGCGGGCGGTCTCCTACAATGAGCAGTTCTTC	CASSQERRAVSYNEQFF
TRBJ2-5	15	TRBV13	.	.	TGTGCCTCAAGCCGCCCGGAACAGGGCCAAGAGACCCAGTACTTC	CASSRPEQGQETQYF
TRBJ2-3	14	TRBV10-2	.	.	TGCGCCAGCAGTGACTCGTTGAGCACAGATACGCAGTATTTT	CASSDSLSTDTQYF
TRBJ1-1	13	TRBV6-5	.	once	TGTGCCAGCGACGACAGAACAGGGAAAGGAGCTTTCTTT	CASDDRTGKGAFF
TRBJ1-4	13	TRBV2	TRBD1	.	TGTGCCAGCAGTTTAGCTCAGGGGGGATTGCTGTTTTTT	CASSLAQGGLLFF
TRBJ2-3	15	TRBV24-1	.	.	TGTGCCACCAGTGATGTTCCTGCGGGCACAGATACGCAGTATTTT	CATSDVPAGTDTQYF
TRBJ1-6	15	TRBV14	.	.	TGTGCCAGCAGCCAAGATGGGAGCGAGTATTCACCCCTCCACTTT	CASSQDGSEYSPLHF
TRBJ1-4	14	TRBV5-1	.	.	TGCGCCAGCAGCTTGGCCGGGGTAGGAGAAAAACTGTTTTTT	CASSLAGVGEKLFF
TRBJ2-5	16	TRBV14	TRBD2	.	TGTGCCAGCAGCCATGGACTAGCGGGGGGACAAGAGACCCAGTACTTC	CASSHGLAGGQETQYF
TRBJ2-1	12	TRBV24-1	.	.	TGTGCCACCAGTGACCGCGGAGGGGGGGCGTTCTTC	CATSDRGGGAFF
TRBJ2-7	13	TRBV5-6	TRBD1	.	TGTGCCAGCAGCTTGGCCAGGGGGTACGAGCAGTACTTC	CASSLARGYEQYF
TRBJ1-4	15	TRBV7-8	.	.	TGTGCCAGCAGCTTAGCACGGGGGGTTGTGGAAAAACTGTTTTTT	CASSLARGVVEKLFF
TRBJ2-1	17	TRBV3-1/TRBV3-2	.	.	TGTGCCAGCAGCAACGTTCGTGGGCAGGGGCTACACAATGAGCAGTTCTTC	CASSNVRGQGLHNEQFF
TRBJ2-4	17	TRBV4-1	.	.	TGCGCCAGCAGCCAAGGTTCCGCAGGGTCGCAAGGTGGCATTCAGTACTTC	CASSQGSAGSQGGIQYF
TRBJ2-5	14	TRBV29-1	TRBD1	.	TGCAGCGTTAGGACAGGCTTGCACCAAGAGACCCAGTACTTC	CSVRTGLHQETQYF
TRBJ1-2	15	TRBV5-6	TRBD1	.	TGTGCCAGCAGCTCCTCGGGACAGGGGCCCTATGGCTACACCTTC	CASSSSGQGPYGYTF
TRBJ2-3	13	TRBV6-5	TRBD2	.	TGTGCCAGCCGGCGGGGGAGGGCAGATACGCAGTATTTT	CASRRGRADTQYF
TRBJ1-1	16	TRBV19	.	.	TGTGCCAGTAGTCCAACCCGGGGGGTCGGGGACACTGAAGCTTTCTTT	CASSPTRGVGDTEAFF
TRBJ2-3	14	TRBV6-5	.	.	TGTGCCAGCAATAATGGCGGGGGCCCGTTAGAGGAGTATTTT	CASNNGGGPLEEYF
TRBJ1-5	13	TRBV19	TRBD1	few	TGTGCCAGTATGGGACAGGGGCTAAGAGCCCAGCATTTT	CASMGQGLRAQHF
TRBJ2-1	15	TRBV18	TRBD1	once	TGTGCCAGCTCACCACTCGACAGGGGAAACAATGAGCAGTTCTTC	CASSPLDRGNNEQFF
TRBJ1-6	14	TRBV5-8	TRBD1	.	TGTGCCAGCAGCATTGGGACAGGGAACTCACCCCTCCACTTT	CASSIGTGNSPLHF
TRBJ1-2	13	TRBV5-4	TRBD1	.	TGTGCCAGCAGCTTGGACAGGGGGGGCGGCTACACCTTC	CASSLDRGGGYTF
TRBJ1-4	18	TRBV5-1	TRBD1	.	TGCGCCAGCATGCCCCCGACAGGGGGCATTGCAACTAATGAAAAACTGTTTTTT	CASMPPTGGIATNEKLFF
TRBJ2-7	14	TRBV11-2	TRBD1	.	TGTGCCAGCAGCACCTGGACAGGAACCTACGAGCAGTACTTC	CASSTWTGTYEQYF
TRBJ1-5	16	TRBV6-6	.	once	TGTGCCAGCACCCCGCGGGCACAGAATAGCAATCAGCCCCAGCATTTT	CASTPRAQNSNQPQHF
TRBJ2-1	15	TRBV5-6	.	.	TGTGCCAGCAGCCTGGGTAGGACTTCCTACAATGAGCAGTTCTTC	CASSLGRTSYNEQFF
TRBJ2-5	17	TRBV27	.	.	TGTGCCAGCAGTTCCTGGAGTGGACGGGGAGACCAAGAGACCCAGTACTTC	CASSSWSGRGDQETQYF
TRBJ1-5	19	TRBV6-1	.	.	TGTGCCAGCAGTGAAGCCCCCCCGATACCGACTCAGTACAATCAGCCCCAGCATTTT	CASSEAPPIPTQYNQPQHF
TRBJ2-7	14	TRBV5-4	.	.	TGTGCCAGCAGCTTACGGCCAATAGCTGGCGAGCAGTACTTC	CASSLRPIAGEQYF
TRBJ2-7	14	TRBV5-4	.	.	TGTGCCAGCAGCCCCGGGGGGCAGGGCGGCGAGCAGTACTTC	CASSPGGQGGEQYF
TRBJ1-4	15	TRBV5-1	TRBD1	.	TGCGCCAGCAGCTCCGGGACAGGGCAGGCTGGAAAACTGTTTTTT	CASSSGTGQAGKLFF
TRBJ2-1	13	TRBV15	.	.	TGTGCCACCCACAACAGCTCCTACAATGAGCAGTTCTTC	CATHNSSYNEQFF
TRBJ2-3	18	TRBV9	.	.	TGTGCCAGCAGCGTAGAGAGCCCGCGAGGTCCGTTTACAGATACGCAGTATTTT	CASSVESPRGPFTDTQYF
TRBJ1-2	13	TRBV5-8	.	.	TGTGCCAGCAGCTTGGACAGGAACTATGGCTACACCTTC	CASSLDRNYGYTF
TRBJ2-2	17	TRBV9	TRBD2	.	TGTGCCAGCAGCGTACCGAGAGGGGCGGGGGACACCGGGGAGCTGTTTTTT	CASSVPRGAGDTGELFF
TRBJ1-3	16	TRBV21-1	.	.	TGTGCCAGCAGCACATCTACCGGGACAACTGGAAACACCATATATTTT	CASSTSTGTTGNTIYF
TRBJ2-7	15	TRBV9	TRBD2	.	TGTGCCAGCAGCGTAGAGGCGGGGGGGCCCTACGAGCAGTACTTC	CASSVEAGGPYEQYF
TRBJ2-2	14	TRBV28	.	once	TGTGCCAGCAGTTCGACAGACTACACCGGGGAGCTGTTTTTT	CASSSTDYTGELFF
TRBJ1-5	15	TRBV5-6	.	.	TGTGCCAGCAGGCGAAAGGACAGCTTCAATCAGCCCCAGCATTTT	CASRRKDSFNQPQHF
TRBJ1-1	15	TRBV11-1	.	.	TGTGCCAGCAGCTTAGCAACCCCCGCAGGGATCAAAGCTTTCTTT	CASSLATPAGIKAFF
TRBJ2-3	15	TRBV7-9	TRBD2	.	TGTGCCAGCAGCGCGCCGGGACTAGCGGGGGGTCCCTCGCATTTT	CASSAPGLAGGPSHF
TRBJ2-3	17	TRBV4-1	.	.	TGCGCCAGCAGCCAACCTCCTGACCGGCTACTAGACAAGACGCAGTATTTT	CASSQPPDRLLDKTQYF
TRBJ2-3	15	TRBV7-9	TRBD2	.	TGTGCCAGCAGCTTCCCTAGCGGTCTGACAGATACGCAGTATTTT	CASSFPSGLTDTQYF
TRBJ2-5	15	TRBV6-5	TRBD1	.	TGTGCCAGCAGTTACGTTCAGGGGGCCGGAGAGACCCAGTACTTC	CASSYVQGAGETQYF
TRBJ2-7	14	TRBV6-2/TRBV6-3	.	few	TGTGCCAGCAGTTATACCCCTAGCTCCTACGAGCAGTACTTC	CASSYTPSSYEQYF
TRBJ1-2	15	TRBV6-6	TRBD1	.	TGTGCCAGCAGTTACTGGACAGGGGACAACTATGGCTACACCTTC	CASSYWTGDNYGYTF
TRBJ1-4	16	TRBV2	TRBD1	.	TGTGCCAGCAGTGAGAGACGGGACAGACTTAATGAAAAACTGTTTTTT	CASSERRDRLNEKLFF
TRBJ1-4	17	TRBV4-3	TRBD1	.	TGCGCCAGCAGCCAAGATCGGGGGACAGAGACGCATGAAAAACTGTTTTTT	CASSQDRGTETHEKLFF